This TCR beta chain stems from a study of T cells in Graves' hyperthyroidism and ophthalmopathy. Study conclusions and caveats: Among thyroid clonotypes expanded above 0.001, most also appeared in blood. Classification by a 13 V-J model distinguished ophthalmopathy from stable hyperthyroidism.

This clonotype showed up just a few times. What it binds is unknown. TCR beta CDR3 region amplification was performed from RNA transcripts. HTBI primers were the set used in a first-round RT-PCR of the TCR CDR3. TCRdb analysed the multiplex PCR reads with MiXCR anew, one entry per CDR3 protein. The table records about 720,000 distinct CDR3 sequences, 15% to 20% of them present only once. Together with thyroid ultrasound, orbital computed tomography, serum thyroxine and TRAb, clinical symptoms were used for diagnoses. PBMCs were derived from roughly 10 ml fresh peripheral blood. J lost 5 bases, V lost 0 bases, and 2 bases had no gene match. CDR3 length: 13 amino acids. In germline, CDR1 is DFQATT, CDR2 SNEGSKA (reference sequence).

Input material: blood. The V call is TRBV20-1, the J call TRBJ2-5, with TRBD2 identical over 8 bases. The clonotype originates from a man aged 18-30 years with Graves' hyperthyroidism. CDR3: CSARDGGRETQYF. CDR3 in DNA: TGCAGTGCTAGAGATGGCGGGAGGGAGACCCAGTACTTC.